The 28 T cell receptor beta chains below all came from one sample that was sequenced in a study of shared T cell receptors in the human thymus (dated by TCRdb to the early 2020s). Library prep was done by the immunoSEQ multiplex PCR assay. TCRdb provides this immuneACCESS table in a form limited to in-frame rearrangements. Some clones are lacking; in checked studies, under half of them reflect an unresolved V gene, and why the rest are absent is not known. Here the sample has 650,000 to 950,000 clones; approximately 85% occur a single time. The ten largest clones capture around 0.01% of the sample. This same sample was also part of a study on human thymus T cells.

The sequenced material came from thymocytes. These receptors originate from a girl in the first two years of life with a congenital heart defect. Donor details come from another sample of the same person, matched by shared clones.

J is TRBJ1-1 and V is TRBV7-8, with 7 positions matching TRBD1. The J segment lost 0 bases and the V segment lost 7 bases, leaving 14 bases of the junction unmatched. The CDR3 length is 17 residues. The germline CDR1 and CDR2 sequences are SGHVS and FQNEAQ. CDR3 sequence reads: CASTKRDRSFLNTEAFF. CDR3 DNA: TGTGCCAGCACGAAAAGGGACAGAAGTTTCTTGAACACTGAAGCTTTCTTT.

Regarding this clone: A read error may produce the germline difference seen at one junction end. Other DNA sequences in the same sample also yield this CDR3. The CDR3 loop reads CASSPPGTAYNSPLHF. The CDR3 bases are TGTGCCAGTAGCCCCCCCGGGACAGCCTATAATTCCCCCCTCCACTTT. This chain links TRBV19 with TRBJ1-6; 7 nucleotides align to TRBD1. This CDR3 contains 16 residues. CDR1 is LNHDA and CDR2 is SQIVND in the germline V gene (reference sequence). The full variable domain, in which reference TRBV19 and TRBJ1-6 provide the parts outside the CDR3, is DGGITQSPKYLFRKEGQNVTLSCEQNLNHDAMYWYRQDPGQGLRLIYYSQIVNDFQKGDIAEGYSVSREKKESFPLTVTSAQKNPTAFYLCASSPPGTAYNSPLHFGNGTRLTVT.

This clone was seen just once. The V and J genes are TRBV6-5 and TRBJ1-1; no clear D. Trimming stripped 0 bases from V and 6 bases from J, with 11 bases between. In germline, CDR1 is MNHEY, CDR2 SVGAGI. The CDR3 sequence is 14 residues long. The CDR3 region is CASSYSNVPSEAFF. The CDR3 nucleotides are TGTGCCAGCAGTTACTCAAATGTCCCCTCTGAAGCTTTCTTT.

The CDR3 nucleotides are TGTGCCAGCAGCCCCCAAGACAGGAACACCGGGGAGCTGTTTTTT. Its translation is CASSPQDRNTGELFF. The chain carries TRBV6-5 and TRBJ2-2; possible D gene TRBD1, 5 bases. Deletions cut 6 bases from V and 1 base from J, with 12 bases between. CDR3 length equals 15 residues. Per the germline V gene, CDR1 is MNHEY and CDR2 is SVGAGI.

This chain links TRBV10-3 with TRBJ1-2; D may be TRBD1 (6 bases). CDR3 length equals 16 residues. Germline V lookup: CDR1 ENHRY, CDR2 SYGVKD. The V end lost 10 bases, the J end lost 0 bases, and 21 bases lay between the germline ends. CDR3 in DNA: TGTGCCAGCACCCTACAGGGTGAGGGGACTAACTATGGCTACACCTTC. Translated, it gives CASTLQGEGTNYGYTF.

J is TRBJ2-3 and V is TRBV30; 12 bases fit TRBD2. CDR1 GTSNPN and CDR2 SVGIG come from the germline V gene (reference sequence). Trimming took 7 bases from V and 4 from J; bases not matched to a gene: 6. This CDR3 contains 14 residues. The CDR3 spells CALASGGAPDTQYF. As DNA, the CDR3 is TGTGCCTTAGCTAGCGGGGGGGCCCCAGATACGCAGTATTTT.

This clone was observed a handful of times. The chain is built from TRBV4-1 and TRBJ2-1, with 7 bases lining up with TRBD1. The CDR3 extends over 21 amino acids. V lost 3 bases to trimming and J lost 4 bases; unmatched junction nucleotides: 24. CDR1 is MGHRA, CDR2 YSYEKL, per germline. The chain's CDR3 is CASSHSDDRAARVVGYNEQFF. CDR3 coding DNA: TGCGCCAGCAGCCATTCCGATGACAGGGCAGCCCGTGTGGTGGGGTACAATGAGCAGTTCTTC.

The chain employs TRBV4-1 and TRBJ1-6; 9 nucleotides line up with TRBD1. With 2 bases clipped from V and 5 bases from J, the junction kept 13 bases outside the gene matches. This CDR3 has 19 amino acids. Germline V gene sequence: CDR1 MGHRA, CDR2 YSYEKL. The CDR3 nucleotides are TGCGCCAGCAGCCAACACGAAACTACCGGGACAGGGAATAATTCACCCCTCCACTTT. This codes for CASSQHETTGTGNNSPLHF.

V is TRBV7-6 and J is TRBJ1-3; TRBD1 is a possible D gene (5 bases). Germline V lookup: CDR1 SGHVS, CDR2 FNYEAQ. This CDR3 has 13 residues. Trimming pared 5 bases from V and 4 bases from J, leaving 9 bases between. The CDR3 DNA follows: TGTGCCAGCAGCACGACAGAAGGAAACACCATATATTTT. Translation: CASSTTEGNTIYF.

The chain links TRBV12-5 to TRBJ1-1; D is ambiguous. This CDR3 spans 15 amino acids. Germline CDR1 and CDR2: LGHNT and FRNRAP. Trimming took 5 bases from V and 5 from J, leaving 18 bases between them. In nucleotides, the CDR3 is TGTGCTAGTGGTCCCCGGACCCAACTAGGGACTGAAGCTTTCTTT. It codes for CASGPRTQLGTEAFF.

V usage is TRBV5-6 and J usage is TRBJ1-6; 7 bases are shared with TRBD1. The CDR3 totals 15 residues. V shed 2 bases, J shed 5 bases, and the junction held 4 bases outside the gene matches. Germline V gene lookup returns CDR1 SGHDT and CDR2 YYEEEE. The CDR3 DNA reads as TGTGCCAGCAGCTTCGCGGACAGGAATAATTCACCCCTCCACTTT. Protein product: CASSFADRNNSPLHF.

The CDR3 loop reads CASSFGGRDYGYTF. The DNA for the CDR3 is TGTGCCAGCAGCTTCGGAGGAAGGGACTATGGCTACACCTTC. V usage is TRBV11-2 and J usage is TRBJ1-2; no definite D call. The V end was cut by 3 bases, the J end by 3 bases, with 11 bases between. The CDR3 covers 14 residues. The germline CDR1 and CDR2 sequences are SGHAT and FQNNGV.

This chain joins TRBV10-3 and TRBJ2-7; a possible D gene is TRBD1 (6 bases). Germline lookup yields CDR1 ENHRY and CDR2 SYGVKD. The CDR3 is made up of 12 amino acids. V lost 5 bases to trimming and J lost 6 bases, with 11 bases between them. For the CDR3, the DNA is TGTGCCATCAGTTTAACAGGGTCCGAGCAGTACTTC. It translates to CAISLTGSEQYF.

The CDR3 region has the DNA TGTGCCAGCAGCTTAAGCCGGGAGACGAGAGCGAATGAGCAGTTCTTC. Translation gives CASSLSRETRANEQFF. The rearrangement joins TRBV7-9 to TRBJ2-1; a weak D match, TRBD2 (6 bases). CDR1 and CDR2 from the germline V gene are SEHNR and FQNEAQ (reference sequence). This CDR3 spans 16 amino acids. Between the trimmed V and J ends, which lost 2 bases and 7 bases, there was a span of 18 bases.

J is TRBJ2-7 and V is TRBV25-1; 7 bases fit TRBD2. V was clipped by 6 bases and J by 3 bases; unmatched bases: 11. Germline CDR1 reads MGHDK; CDR2 reads SYGVNS. The length of the CDR3 is 15 residues. CDR3 sequence: CASSETSWDDYEQYF. CDR3 nucleotide sequence: TGTGCCAGCAGCGAGACTAGCTGGGATGACTACGAGCAGTACTTC.

The J gene is TRBJ2-2, the V gene TRBV7-8; 7 nucleotides agree with TRBD1. The CDR3 runs 18 residues. The germline V gene has CDR1 SGHVS and CDR2 FQNEAQ. V was pared by 1 base and J by 0 bases, with 8 bases of the junction left unmatched. CDR3 in amino acids: CASSLEKQGTPNTGELFF. The CDR3, as DNA: TGTGCCAGCAGCTTAGAGAAACAGGGGACCCCGAACACCGGGGAGCTGTTTTTT.

In this sample, this clone turned up once. The gene calls are TRBV18 and TRBJ1-1; possibly TRBD1 for D (6 bases). Germline V gene lookup returns CDR1 KGHSH and CDR2 LQKENI. Trimming removed 4 bases at V and 2 bases at J, with 29 bases between. The length of the CDR3 is 20 residues. The CDR3 loop is CASSHSTSRGTCFSNTEAFF. CDR3 DNA: TGTGCCAGCTCACACTCAACCTCAAGGGGGACATGTTTTAGCAACACTGAAGCTTTCTTT.

CDR3 DNA sequence: TGTGCCAGCAGCTTAGCCGGGGTCCCCTACGAGCAGTACTTC. It translates to CASSLAGVPYEQYF. V gene TRBV13 combines with J gene TRBJ2-7, with D possibly being TRBD2 (5 bases). The V end lost 1 base, the J end lost 2 bases, and 9 bases lay between the germline ends. The V gene's germline CDR1 is PRHDT and CDR2 FYEKMQ (reference sequence). The CDR3 is 14 residues long.

The chain employs TRBV4-1 and TRBJ2-1; 9 nucleotides agree with TRBD1. The germline gives CDR1 MGHRA, CDR2 YSYEKL. V lost 3 bases, J lost 7 bases, and 10 bases stayed unmatched. The CDR3 consists of 16 residues. The CDR3 is CASSHRIRQGENEQFF. CDR3 DNA sequence: TGCGCCAGCAGCCACCGGATACGACAGGGGGAGAATGAGCAGTTCTTC.

The chain joins TRBV6-5 to TRBJ2-7; D possibly corresponds to TRBD2 (5 bases). The length of the CDR3 is 14 residues. CDR1 is MNHEY, CDR2 SVGAGI, per germline. V lost 3 bases and J lost 5, with 14 bases in between. CDR3 sequence (DNA): TGTGCCAGCAGTTATTACTTGACGAGGGACGAGCAGTACTTC. This codes for CASSYYLTRDEQYF.

This clone showed up just a few times. This chain uses TRBV9 with TRBJ1-2; D gene uncertain. Germline values: CDR1 SGDLS, CDR2 YYNGEE. V was cut by 0 bases and J by 2 bases, with 5 bases left in between. This CDR3 comprises 13 residues. CDR3 coding DNA: TGTGCCAGCAGCGTAGGAGAAAACTATGGCTACACCTTC. This sequence encodes CASSVGENYGYTF.

The chain links TRBV5-4 to TRBJ2-7, with D perhaps TRBD2 (6 bases). V lost 4 bases to trimming and J lost 2 bases, with 19 bases between them. Germline CDR1 reads SGHNT; CDR2 reads YYREEE (reference sequence). This CDR3 contains 16 residues. In DNA form, the CDR3 reads TGTGCCAGCAGCCCTGGGGATGCGGGGCGCACCTACGAGCAGTACTTC. It yields the protein CASSPGDAGRTYEQYF.

This chain links TRBV27 with TRBJ2-7, with D possibly being TRBD1 (5 bases). CDR3 size: 14 residues. Per the germline V gene, CDR1 is MNHEY and CDR2 is SMNVEV (reference sequence). Trimming left V 6 bases short and J 1 base short, with 13 bases between. The CDR3 sequence: CASRTVKGSYEQYF. The CDR3 DNA is TGTGCCAGCAGAACCGTAAAGGGGTCCTACGAGCAGTACTTC.

The chain recombines TRBV2 with TRBJ1-2; the D is unclear. V lost 5 bases to trimming and J lost 4 bases, with 11 bases between them. The CDR3 is made up of 13 amino acids. The germline gives CDR1 SNHLY, CDR2 FYNNEI. CDR3 region: CASSRLAFYGYTF. For the CDR3, the DNA is TGTGCCAGCAGTCGACTAGCCTTCTATGGCTACACCTTC.

This chain's CDR3 is CASSLDYNNEQFF. CDR3 nucleotide sequence: TGCGCCAGCAGCTTGGACTATAACAATGAGCAGTTCTTC. J is TRBJ2-1 and V is TRBV5-1; D call uncertain. CDR3 size: 13 residues. The germline V gene encodes CDR1 SGHRS and CDR2 YFSETQ. The ends were cut back, 0 bases at V and 5 bases at J, with 6 bases in the middle.

The count of this clone is one. The chain joins TRBV6-1 to TRBJ2-5; TRBD1 aligns across 8 bases. J lost 5 bases, V lost 2 bases, and 7 bases had no gene match. The CDR3 covers 15 residues. Germline-derived CDR1 and CDR2 are MNHNS and SASEGT. The CDR3 DNA is TGTGCCAGCAGTGAATCAGACAGGGGCTGGGAGACCCAGTACTTC. This encodes CASSESDRGWETQYF.

J is TRBJ2-7 and V is TRBV18; 8 nucleotides line up with TRBD1. J gave up 2 bases and V 1 base, and 1 base lay outside the gene matches. The CDR3 sequence is 14 residues long. Germline V gene sequence: CDR1 KGHSH, CDR2 LQKENI. The CDR3 loop is CASSPLDRAYEQYF. The CDR3 DNA reads as TGTGCCAGCTCACCACTGGACAGGGCCTACGAGCAGTACTTC.

The chain employs TRBV6-5 and TRBJ1-1; no reliable D call. Trimming left V 8 bases short and J 6 bases short, with 22 bases between. From germline, CDR1 is MNHEY and CDR2 SVGAGI. CDR3 length: 15 residues. This CDR3 reads CASVEMEIDSAEAFF. For the CDR3, the DNA is TGTGCCAGCGTGGAGATGGAAATCGATTCGGCTGAAGCTTTCTTT.